These 9 T cell receptor beta chains originate from one sample sequenced in a study of T cell changes during pregnancy in multiple sclerosis. The repertoire was sequenced with immunoSEQ multiplex PCR; TCRdb's copy has only in-frame clones and lacks some. Seen here are approximately 110,000 clones, about 94% observed once, and the top ten hold 1.5%. The sequencing used peripheral blood, collected in the third trimester of pregnancy. These receptors were obtained from a female donor with multiple sclerosis, enrolled in a pregnancy study.

V and J are TRBV27 and TRBJ1-4; 7 nucleotides match TRBD1. After removal of 1 base from V and 6 bases from J, the junction contained 5 bases not matched to a gene. CDR3 length equals 15 residues. Germline V gene lookup returns CDR1 MNHEY and CDR2 SMNVEV (reference sequence). DNA of the CDR3: TGTGCCAGCAGTTTATTGTCGACAGGGTATGAAAAACTGTTTTTT. Protein product: CASSLLSTGYEKLFF.

The chain combines TRBV6-5 with TRBJ1-1; unclear D gene. V shed 8 bases and J shed 3 bases, with 19 bases lying between them. This CDR3 has 15 residues. Germline assignment: CDR1 MNHEY and CDR2 SVGAGI. The CDR3 here is CASHTEGLAYTEAFF. The CDR3 region has the DNA TGTGCCAGCCATACCGAGGGATTGGCGTACACTGAAGCTTTCTTT.

This chain connects TRBV9 to TRBJ1-2; tentative D call: TRBD1 (5 bases). From germline, CDR1 is SGDLS and CDR2 YYNGEE. This CDR3 is 12 amino acids long. Trimming pared 4 bases from V and 7 bases from J, leaving 11 bases between. CDR3: CASSPMGPGYTF. The DNA of the CDR3 is TGTGCCAGCAGCCCTATGGGGCCTGGCTACACCTTC.

This clone was observed once. The chain recombines TRBV11-2 with TRBJ2-3, with 7 bases matching TRBD1. This CDR3 has 15 amino acids. V lost 0 bases and J lost 6; bases outside the gene matches: 6. CDR1 and CDR2 (germline): SGHAT, FQNNGV. The CDR3 loop is CASSLDKGAFDTQYF. CDR3 DNA sequence: TGTGCCAGCAGCTTAGATAAGGGGGCCTTCGATACGCAGTATTTT.

This clone has only one observation. This chain links TRBV14 with TRBJ2-3; 11 nucleotides line up with TRBD1. The CDR3 consists of 16 residues. The V gene's germline CDR1 is SGHDN and CDR2 FVKESK. Losses at the gene ends were 1 base for V and 5 bases for J; bases not matched to a gene: 5. The CDR3 region is CASSQGGQGAEDTQYF. The CDR3 bases are TGTGCCAGCAGCCAAGGAGGACAGGGGGCGGAAGATACGCAGTATTTT.

This rearrangement joins TRBV6-5 to TRBJ1-5; 9 bases align to TRBD1. The CDR3 is 15 residues long. The V gene end was trimmed by 5 bases and the J gene end by 5 bases; junction bases not matched to a gene: 7. Per germline, CDR1 MNHEY and CDR2 SVGAGI. CDR3 sequence reads: CASSPWGQGHQPQHF. In nucleotides, the CDR3 is TGTGCCAGCAGTCCATGGGGACAGGGCCATCAGCCCCAGCATTTT.

The gene calls are TRBV2 and TRBJ2-7; TRBD1 might be the D (6 bases). Per germline, CDR1 SNHLY and CDR2 FYNNEI. V dropped 7 bases and J dropped 0 bases, with 7 bases sitting between them. CDR3 length: 12 amino acids. The CDR3 reads CASKGDSYEQYF. CDR3 nucleotides: TGTGCCAGCAAGGGGGACTCCTACGAGCAGTACTTC.

The V and J genes are TRBV18 and TRBJ2-7; 13 bases line up with TRBD2. The CDR3 runs to 16 residues. V dropped 4 bases and J dropped 2; count of bases not matched to a gene: 5. Germline V gives CDR1 KGHSH, CDR2 LQKENI. The CDR3 region has the DNA TGTGCCAGCTCACTAGGACTAGCGGGAGACACCTACGAGCAGTACTTC. Protein product: CASSLGLAGDTYEQYF.

J is TRBJ1-2 and V is TRBV2; 7 nucleotides line up with TRBD1. CDR3 length: 13 residues. Trimming took 8 bases from V and 3 from J; bases not matched to a gene: 6. Germline V gene data show CDR1 as SNHLY and CDR2 as FYNNEI. The chain's CDR3 is CASSRDSHYGYTF. The CDR3 DNA sequence: TGTGCCAGCTCCCGGGACAGTCACTATGGCTACACCTTC.